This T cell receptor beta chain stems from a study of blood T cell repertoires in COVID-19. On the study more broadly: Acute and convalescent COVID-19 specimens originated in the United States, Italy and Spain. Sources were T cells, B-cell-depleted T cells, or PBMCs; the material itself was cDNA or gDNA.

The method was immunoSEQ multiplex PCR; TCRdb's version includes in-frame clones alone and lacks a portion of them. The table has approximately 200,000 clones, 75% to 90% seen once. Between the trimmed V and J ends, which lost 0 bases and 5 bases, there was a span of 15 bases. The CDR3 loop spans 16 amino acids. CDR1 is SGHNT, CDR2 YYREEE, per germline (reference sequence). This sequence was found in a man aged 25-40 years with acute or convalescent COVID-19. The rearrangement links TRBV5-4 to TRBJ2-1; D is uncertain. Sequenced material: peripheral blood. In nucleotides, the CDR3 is TGTGCCAGCAGCTTGGTGGCCACCAACCCAAACAATGAGCAGTTCTTC. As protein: CASSLVATNPNNEQFF. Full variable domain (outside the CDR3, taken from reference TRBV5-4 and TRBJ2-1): ETGVTQSPTHLIKTRGQQVTLRCSSQSGHNTVSWYQQALGQGPQFIFQYYREEENGRGNFPPRFSGLQFPNYSSELNVNALELDDSALYLCASSLVATNPNNEQFFGPGTRLTVL.